Listed here is a single T cell receptor (beta chain). Clones were sequenced by immunoSEQ multiplex PCR, and TCRdb holds only the in-frame ones, with some missing. The repertoire consists of 150,000 to 200,000 clones, with roughly 93% occurring once and the leading ten covering around 0.96%. Germline CDR1 is MNHEY and CDR2 is SVGAGI. This CDR3 region has 13 residues. V was cut by 6 bases and J by 4 bases, with 12 bases left in between. This entry is derived from a study of T cell responses to AZD1222 COVID-19 vaccine. The chain has TRBV6-5 and TRBJ1-2; maybe TRBD1 (6 bases). The input for sequencing was peripheral blood, taken on day 0 of AZD1222 vaccination. This receptor was identified in an adult in good health. The CDR3 DNA reads TGTGCCAGCAGGCGAACAGGGTTCTATGGCTACACCTTC. Encoded protein: CASRRTGFYGYTF.